These 16 T cell receptor beta chains were all obtained from the same sample, sequenced in a study of shared T cell receptors in the human thymus. Method: immunoSEQ multiplex PCR; TCRdb's copy keeps in-frame clones and lacks some. The sample consists of around 340,000 clones, approximately 95% of them appearing once. The sample comprised thymocytes. These receptors were taken from a human donor.

The chain carries TRBV19 and TRBJ2-2; 9 bases fit TRBD1. The trim removed 5 bases at V and 3 bases at J, leaving 4 bases unmatched. This CDR3 has 15 residues. Germline CDR1 and CDR2: LNHDA and SQIVND (reference sequence). CDR3 amino acids: CASSWTGVDTGELFF. CDR3 bases: TGTGCCAGTAGTTGGACAGGGGTGGACACCGGGGAGCTGTTTTTT. Combining the CDR3 with reference TRBV19 and TRBJ2-2 gives the whole variable domain DGGITQSPKYLFRKEGQNVTLSCEQNLNHDAMYWYRQDPGQGLRLIYYSQIVNDFQKGDIAEGYSVSREKKESFPLTVTSAQKNPTAFYLCASSWTGVDTGELFFGEGSRLTVL.

This chain links TRBV11-3 with TRBJ2-4, with D tentatively TRBD1 (5 bases). The V gene's germline CDR1 is SGHNT and CDR2 YENEEA. The CDR3 length is 16 residues. V lost 3 bases to trimming and J lost 0 bases, with 12 bases between them. The CDR3 DNA follows: TGTGCCAGCAGCTTGGGCAGGGATGGAGCCAAAAACATTCAGTACTTC. Protein: CASSLGRDGAKNIQYF.

This sequence joins TRBV5-4 and TRBJ2-3; TRBD1 is a possible D gene (6 bases). The CDR3 is 15 residues long. Trimming took 4 bases from V and 2 from J, leaving 14 bases between them. The germline V gene encodes CDR1 SGHNT and CDR2 YYREEE (reference sequence). The CDR3 reads CASSPPTGLTDTQYF. CDR3 DNA: TGTGCCAGCAGCCCCCCGACAGGACTCACAGATACGCAGTATTTT.

The chain joins TRBV4-3 to TRBJ2-7, with TRBD1 as a possible D gene (6 bases). V was cut by 1 base and J by 6 bases, with 16 bases left in between. CDR1 LGHNA and CDR2 YSLEER come from the germline V gene. This CDR3 region has 15 residues. CDR3 sequence (DNA): TGCGCCAGCAGCCAAGTCGTTGGGTTCAGGGGCGAGCAGTACTTC. Amino acids: CASSQVVGFRGEQYF.

The chain is built from TRBV4-1 and TRBJ2-1; TRBD1 matches 10 bases. CDR1 is MGHRA and CDR2 is YSYEKL in the germline V gene. The CDR3 has 15 residues. Losses at the gene ends were 1 base for V and 8 bases for J; bases not matched to a gene: 5. In DNA form, the CDR3 reads TGCGCCAGCAGCCAAGTGGGACAGGGGTTCCATGAGCAGTTCTTC. Translating it yields CASSQVGQGFHEQFF.

The J gene is TRBJ2-3, the V gene TRBV5-1, with 9 bases lining up with TRBD2. V lost 3 bases and J lost 1; bases outside the gene matches: 12. Germline CDR1 SGHRS, CDR2 YFSETQ. The CDR3 spans 18 residues. CDR3 sequence (DNA): TGCGCCAGCAGCTCAGGACTGGGCGGGAGGGCCTGCACAGATACGCAGTATTTT. Protein product: CASSSGLGGRACTDTQYF.

This clone was counted once. This chain uses TRBV9 with TRBJ2-5, with no clear D. Germline V lookup: CDR1 SGDLS, CDR2 YYNGEE. Trimming pared 3 bases from V and 4 bases from J, leaving 10 bases between. This CDR3 contains 13 residues. The CDR3 spells CASSAGRIETQYF. CDR3 nucleotides: TGTGCCAGCAGCGCCGGTAGAATAGAGACCCAGTACTTC.

V gene TRBV28 combines with J gene TRBJ1-1; D not resolved. The CDR3 is made up of 14 amino acids. Germline V lookup: CDR1 MDHEN, CDR2 SYDVKM. V was clipped by 8 bases and J by 1 base, with 14 bases between them. This CDR3 reads CASEPGQPNTEAFF. The CDR3 coding sequence is TGTGCCAGCGAGCCGGGCCAACCGAACACTGAAGCTTTCTTT.

This chain links TRBV5-1 with TRBJ2-1; perhaps TRBD1 as D (5 bases). Germline V gene sequence: CDR1 SGHRS, CDR2 YFSETQ. Trimming left V 1 base short and J 5 bases short, with 7 bases between. The CDR3 is 13 residues long. CDR3 bases: TGCGCCAGCAGCTTGAGGGGCCACAATGAGCAGTTCTTC. This sequence encodes CASSLRGHNEQFF.

The V gene is TRBV4-1, the J gene TRBJ2-1, with 8 nucleotides matching TRBD1. V was clipped by 3 bases and J by 4 bases; unmatched bases: 11. Germline V gene lookup returns CDR1 MGHRA and CDR2 YSYEKL. This CDR3 contains 17 residues. CDR3 sequence (DNA): TGCGCCAGCAGCCATCTAAAACCCGGGACAGGTTACAATGAGCAGTTCTTC. Translating gives CASSHLKPGTGYNEQFF.

The chain joins TRBV5-1 to TRBJ2-5; D uncertain. The DNA matches TRBJ2-7 better at its end, which makes the J call doubtful. This CDR3 region has 12 residues. Germline CDR1 is SGHRS and CDR2 is YFSETQ. The CDR3 DNA reads TGCGCCAGCAGCTTGGGGGTCCACGAGCAGTACTTC. The encoded protein is CASSLGVHEQYF.

The rearrangement joins TRBV5-1 to TRBJ2-7; D is perhaps TRBD1 (5 bases). Germline lookup yields CDR1 SGHRS and CDR2 YFSETQ. Between the trimmed V and J ends, which lost 2 bases and 13 bases, there was a span of 10 bases. This CDR3 is built from 10 residues. The CDR3 nucleotides are TGCGCCAGCAGCTTAATTACAGGATACTTC. Protein product: CASSLITGYF.

This chain connects TRBV25-1 to TRBJ2-5; maybe TRBD2 (5 bases). The germline CDR1 and CDR2 sequences are MGHDK and SYGVNS. Trimming pared 7 bases from V and 5 bases from J, leaving 5 bases between. The CDR3 has 10 amino acids. CDR3 sequence: CASKRETQYF. For the CDR3, the DNA is TGTGCCAGCAAGCGGGAGACCCAGTACTTC.

The chain joins TRBV5-6 to TRBJ2-7; D uncertain. Germline-derived CDR1 and CDR2 are SGHDT and YYEEEE. The V and J ends lost 3 bases and 2 bases respectively, with 3 bases between them. The CDR3 extends over 11 amino acids. The CDR3 sequence: CASSSAYEQYF. In DNA form, the CDR3 reads TGTGCCAGCAGCTCGGCCTACGAGCAGTACTTC.

V is TRBV7-9 and J is TRBJ2-1; D is unresolved. V lost 5 bases, J lost 4 bases, and 6 bases lay in between. The germline V gene has CDR1 SEHNR and CDR2 FQNEAQ (reference sequence). The CDR3 covers 12 residues. In nucleotides, the CDR3 is TGTGCCAGCAGCCTCGTTTACAATGAGCAGTTCTTC. It is translated as CASSLVYNEQFF.

The genes are TRBV27 and TRBJ2-2; D not certain. V was cut by 3 bases and J by 3 bases, with 5 bases left in between. In germline, CDR1 is MNHEY, CDR2 SMNVEV (reference sequence). The CDR3 contains 13 residues. CDR3 nucleotides: TGTGCCAGCAGTTTCACCCACACCGGGGAGCTGTTTTTT. This gives the protein CASSFTHTGELFF.